The 21 T cell receptor beta chains below come from one sample, sequenced in a study of T cells expressing NK-cell markers. TCRdb reprocessed the 5' RACE reads, with one entry per CDR3 protein and no DNA. This sample's clone table lists about 170,000 distinct CDR3 sequences. Source material: blood T cells: a sorted CD56 or NKG2C T cell subset, CD4+ or CD8+ T cells, or bulk PBMC T cells (not recorded which). These receptors came from a man between 18 and 69 years old in good health.

The chain joins TRBV5-1 to TRBJ1-1. This CDR3 has 16 amino acids. CDR1 SGHRS and CDR2 YFSETQ come from the germline V gene. This CDR3 is CASSFMMGSMNTEAFF.

The rearrangement uses TRBV12-5 and TRBJ1-5. The CDR3 totals 14 residues. Germline CDR1 LGHNT, CDR2 FRNRAP. CDR3 protein: CASGSGGVAQPQHF.

V usage is TRBV19 and J usage is TRBJ2-5; the D call from TCRdb, TRBD1, cannot be confirmed without DNA. The CDR3 spans 14 residues. Germline V lookup: CDR1 LNHDA, CDR2 SQIVND (reference sequence). The CDR3 region is CASSIGGSRETQYF.

The rearrangement uses TRBV7-9 and TRBJ2-5; TCRdb lists TRBD2, though no DNA is available to test this call. CDR1 SEHNR and CDR2 FQNEAQ come from the germline V gene (reference sequence). There are 15 residues in the CDR3. CDR3 region: CASSSRGPKSETQYF.

V is TRBV13 and J is TRBJ2-1. CDR1 is PRHDT, CDR2 FYEKMQ, per germline (reference sequence). The CDR3 has 15 residues. The CDR3 sequence: CASSLYLDSYNEQFF. Full variable domain (missing parts from reference TRBV13 and TRBJ2-1): AAGVIQSPRHLIKEKRETATLKCYPIPRHDTVYWYQQGPGQDPQFLISFYEKMQSDKGSIPDRFSAQQFSDYHSELNMSSLELGDSALYFCASSLYLDSYNEQFFGPGTRLTVL.

V gene TRBV29-1 combines with J gene TRBJ2-7; TCRdb selects TRBD2, and the lack of DNA leaves this call unchecked. Germline V gene sequence: CDR1 SQVTM, CDR2 ANQGSEA. The CDR3 loop spans 13 amino acids. The CDR3 sequence is CSVEGLAGIEQYF.

This chain uses TRBV27 with TRBJ1-1; the D call of TRBD1 rests on TCRdb alone, since no DNA is present to check it. The CDR3 runs to 16 residues. Germline values: CDR1 MNHEY, CDR2 SMNVEV (reference sequence). The CDR3 region is CASSSLSTGTSTEAFF.

The rearrangement uses TRBV14 and TRBJ2-1; lacking DNA, the TRBD1 call made by TCRdb goes unchecked. The CDR3 is 14 amino acids. CDR1 is SGHDN and CDR2 is FVKESK in the germline V gene. This CDR3 is CASSQVTGKNEQFF.

The V and J genes are TRBV5-5 and TRBJ2-7. Per germline, CDR1 SGHKS and CDR2 YYEKEE (reference sequence). The CDR3 has 14 residues. CDR3 region: CASSSQRYSYEQYF.

J is TRBJ2-7 and V is TRBV15; TCRdb indicates TRBD1, and absent DNA this call remains unverified. Germline V gene sequence: CDR1 LNHNV, CDR2 YYDKDF (reference sequence). This CDR3 has 16 residues. The CDR3 region is CATSGRGTAPSYEQYF.

V usage is TRBV6-5 and J usage is TRBJ2-2; absent DNA, TCRdb's TRBD2 call cannot be checked. Germline-derived CDR1 and CDR2 are MNHEY and SVGAGI. This CDR3 region has 15 residues. The CDR3 region is CASSYLAGGTGELFF.

The rearrangement uses TRBV7-6 and TRBJ2-1; TCRdb picks TRBD2, but there is no DNA to check that call. The CDR3 has 15 amino acids. CDR1 is SGHVS and CDR2 is FNYEAQ in the germline V gene. CDR3 sequence reads: CASSAGLAGGNEQFF.

The chain combines TRBV2 with TRBJ2-1; TCRdb gives TRBD2 as the D gene, but with no DNA this cannot be confirmed. The germline CDR1 and CDR2 sequences are SNHLY and FYNNEI. This CDR3 is 16 amino acids long. The CDR3 here is CASSERAYSSYNEQFF.

This chain connects TRBV2 to TRBJ1-6; the D call of TRBD1 rests on TCRdb alone, since no DNA is present to check it. Looked up from germline, CDR1 is SNHLY and CDR2 is FYNNEI. CDR3 size: 16 residues. The CDR3: CASSDKGPTYNSPLHF.

This sequence joins TRBV5-1 and TRBJ2-7; TCRdb designates TRBD1, a call that cannot be tested without DNA. Germline V gene sequence: CDR1 SGHRS, CDR2 YFSETQ. The CDR3 contains 16 residues. The CDR3 region is CASSTNRGGPLHEQYF.

This chain links TRBV13 with TRBJ1-1; the D gene TCRdb calls, TRBD1, cannot be checked with no DNA. Germline CDR1 reads PRHDT; CDR2 reads FYEKMQ (reference sequence). The CDR3 covers 15 residues. The CDR3 sequence is CASSEPTGGGTEAFF. The full variable domain, rest sourced from reference TRBV13 and TRBJ1-1, is AAGVIQSPRHLIKEKRETATLKCYPIPRHDTVYWYQQGPGQDPQFLISFYEKMQSDKGSIPDRFSAQQFSDYHSELNMSSLELGDSALYFCASSEPTGGGTEAFFGQGTRLTVV.

V gene TRBV25-1 combines with J gene TRBJ2-1. This CDR3 contains 11 residues. Looked up from germline, CDR1 is MGHDK and CDR2 is SYGVNS. The CDR3: CASSVSNEQFF.

J is TRBJ2-1 and V is TRBV19. This CDR3 has 16 amino acids. CDR1 and CDR2 from the germline V gene are LNHDA and SQIVND (reference sequence). CDR3 sequence reads: CASSPTATGLGNEQFF.

J is TRBJ2-1 and V is TRBV20-1; the D gene TCRdb calls, TRBD2, cannot be checked with no DNA. Germline V gene lookup returns CDR1 DFQATT and CDR2 SNEGSKA (reference sequence). This CDR3 contains 15 residues. The chain's CDR3 is CSASSRTSGYNEQFF.

The chain's CDR3 is CASSQTGNGEKLFF. The J gene is TRBJ1-4, the V gene TRBV25-1; absent DNA, TCRdb's TRBD1 call cannot be checked. Germline V lookup: CDR1 MGHDK, CDR2 SYGVNS. There are 14 residues in the CDR3.

The rearrangement joins TRBV7-9 to TRBJ2-7; TCRdb selects TRBD1, and the lack of DNA leaves this call unchecked. This CDR3 is 11 amino acids long. CDR1 and CDR2 from the germline V gene are SEHNR and FQNEAQ (reference sequence). CDR3 residues: CATDRRYEQYF.